These 29 T cell receptor beta chains share one sample of origin, sequenced in a study of cytomegalovirus exposure and HLA in healthy donors. The PCR was carried out with 60 Vbeta primers and 13 Jbeta primers. Profiling relied on immunoSEQ multiplex PCR, and the TCRdb table lists in-frame clones only, not all of them. This table has 120,000 or so clones, approximately 78% appearing once. Sequencing input: PBMCs. The source is a woman aged 40 to 50 in good health and CMV-seronegative.

J is TRBJ1-1 and V is TRBV11-2; tentative D call: TRBD1 (5 bases). V was shortened by 0 bases and J by 6 bases, with 11 bases between the two germline ends. The CDR3 length is 14 residues. Germline V CDR1 and CDR2: SGHAT, FQNNGV. The CDR3, as DNA: TGTGCCAGCAGCTTAGAGGCAGGGTTATCTGAAGCTTTCTTT. Amino acid sequence: CASSLEAGLSEAFF.

This chain joins TRBV18 and TRBJ1-5; D is perhaps TRBD1 (6 bases). Germline-derived CDR1 and CDR2 are KGHSH and LQKENI. This CDR3 has 16 amino acids. Between the trimmed V and J ends, which lost 2 bases and 2 bases, there was a span of 13 bases. The DNA for the CDR3 is TGTGCCAGCTCACCAGGGTCGGGGGGCCGCAATCAGCCCCAGCATTTT. It encodes CASSPGSGGRNQPQHF.

This clone was found once. One junction end does not reproduce the germline sequence, and a read error may be involved. This chain joins TRBV6-6 and TRBJ2-3; tentatively, D is TRBD1 (8 bases). The V gene's germline CDR1 is MNHNY and CDR2 SVGAGI (reference sequence). This CDR3 is 12 amino acids long. The CDR3 DNA reads TGTGCCAGCACCAAAGACAGGGGAGGGCACTCTTTT. Amino acid sequence: CASTKDRGGHSF.

V and J are TRBV2 and TRBJ1-3; 7 bases map to TRBD1. Trimming at V came to 8 bases and at J to 0 bases, leaving 13 bases not matched to a gene. Germline-derived CDR1 and CDR2 are SNHLY and FYNNEI. The CDR3 length is 17 residues. For the CDR3, the DNA is TGTGCCAGCCAGGGGGGATATTCCACAAGCTCTGGAAACACCATATATTTT. This sequence encodes CASQGGYSTSSGNTIYF.

The chain recombines TRBV11-3 with TRBJ2-5, with 7 bases fitting TRBD1. CDR1 is SGHNT, CDR2 YENEEA, per germline. The CDR3 loop spans 16 amino acids. Losses at the gene ends were 2 bases for V and 5 bases for J; bases not matched to a gene: 11. The CDR3 loop reads CASSLPGRGRWETQYF. The CDR3, as DNA: TGTGCCAGCAGCTTACCCGGCAGGGGGAGATGGGAGACCCAGTACTTC.

The rearrangement joins TRBV7-9 to TRBJ2-5, with a weak D call TRBD2 (5 bases). Trimming took off 8 bases at V and 5 bases at J, with 15 bases between the two ends. The length of the CDR3 is 13 residues. The V gene's germline CDR1 is SEHNR and CDR2 FQNEAQ (reference sequence). Here the CDR3 reads CASGSNTLETQYF. In DNA form, the CDR3 reads TGTGCCAGCGGGAGTAATACACTGGAGACCCAGTACTTC.

This chain uses TRBV11-2 with TRBJ2-1; D perhaps matches TRBD1 (6 bases). Trimming removed 3 bases from V and 10 bases from J, with 7 bases in between. Germline loops: CDR1 SGHAT, CDR2 FQNNGV. The CDR3 consists of 11 residues. CDR3 loop: CASSFRGEQFF. CDR3 in DNA: TGTGCCAGCAGCTTCAGGGGCGAGCAGTTCTTC.

The V gene is TRBV5-6, the J gene TRBJ1-1; 9 nucleotides line up with TRBD1. Unmatched junction bases numbered 12, after V lost 4 bases and J lost 5 bases. The CDR3 sequence is 16 residues long. Germline V gene data show CDR1 as SGHDT and CDR2 as YYEEEE. The CDR3 nucleotides read TGTGCCAGCAGCCCTGACAGGGGGGTGGGTATAACTGAAGCTTTCTTT. Amino acids: CASSPDRGVGITEAFF.

Concerning this clone itself: Germline is not matched at one junction end, which may reflect a read error. V is TRBV27 and J is TRBJ1-2, with D perhaps matching TRBD1 (5 bases). This CDR3 has 14 amino acids. Per germline, CDR1 MNHEY and CDR2 SMNVEV (reference sequence). The CDR3 loop is CASRPWGGNYGYTF. CDR3 nucleotides: TGTGCCAGCAGACCCTGGGGGGGGAACTATGGCTACACCTTT.

This clone occurred a few times. This chain's CDR3 is CASSQDYGTGSYEQYF. The CDR3 nucleotides read TGTGCCAGCAGCCAAGATTACGGGACAGGTTCCTACGAGCAGTACTTC. The J gene is TRBJ2-7, the V gene TRBV4-2, with TRBD1 identical over 8 bases. This CDR3 spans 16 amino acids. Trimming at V came to 0 bases and at J to 1 base, leaving 5 bases not matched to a gene. Germline CDR1 is LGHNA and CDR2 is YNFKEQ.

In nucleotides, the CDR3 is TGTGCCAGCAGCTTAGAACCCCAGGGGGGCTATGGCTACACCTTC. Its protein is CASSLEPQGGYGYTF. This sequence joins TRBV11-2 and TRBJ1-2; 7 bases are a match to TRBD1. This CDR3 comprises 15 residues. Unmatched junction bases numbered 5, after V lost 0 bases and J lost 4 bases. The germline V gene encodes CDR1 SGHAT and CDR2 FQNNGV.

This sequence joins TRBV28 and TRBJ2-1, with 7 bases lining up with TRBD2. The V gene's germline CDR1 is MDHEN and CDR2 SYDVKM. The ends lost 8 bases at V and 2 bases at J; junction bases unmatched: 3. The CDR3 extends over 13 amino acids. The CDR3 DNA is TGTGCCAGCCGCGGGGGAGCCTACAATGAGCAGTTCTTC. The encoded protein is CASRGGAYNEQFF. The complete variable domain, with remaining parts taken from reference TRBV28 and TRBJ2-1, reads DVKVTQSSRYLVKRTGEKVFLECVQDMDHENMFWYRQDPGLGLRLIYFSYDVKMKEKGDIPEGYSVSREKKERFSLILESASTNQTSMYLCASRGGAYNEQFFGPGTRLTVL.

This clone was counted a few times. V gene TRBV2 combines with J gene TRBJ1-1, with D perhaps TRBD1 (6 bases). Looked up from germline, CDR1 is SNHLY and CDR2 is FYNNEI. The V end lost 4 bases, the J end lost 2 bases, and 8 bases lay between the germline ends. The CDR3 runs 13 residues. In DNA form, the CDR3 reads TGTGCCAGCAGTGTACAGGGCAACACTGAAGCTTTCTTT. This translates into CASSVQGNTEAFF. Complete variable domain (other parts from reference TRBV2 and TRBJ1-1): EPEVTQTPSHQVTQMGQEVILRCVPISNHLYFYWYRQILGQKVEFLVSFYNNEISEKSEIFDDQFSVERPDGSNFTLKIRSTKLEDSAMYFCASSVQGNTEAFFGQGTRLTVV.

This sequence joins TRBV5-1 and TRBJ2-1; no clear D. V was clipped by 0 bases and J by 8 bases, with 12 bases between them. Germline V lookup: CDR1 SGHRS, CDR2 YFSETQ. The CDR3 covers 14 residues. The CDR3 loop is CASSLAGFVDEQFF. The CDR3 nucleotides are TGCGCCAGCAGCTTGGCAGGTTTTGTCGATGAGCAGTTCTTC. The full variable domain, completed using reference TRBV5-1 and TRBJ2-1, is KAGVTQTPRYLIKTRGQQVTLSCSPISGHRSVSWYQQTPGQGLQFLFEYFSETQRNKGNFPGRFSGRQFSNSRSEMNVSTLELGDSALYLCASSLAGFVDEQFFGPGTRLTVL.

As regards this clone: The same CDR3 arises from other DNA sequences in this sample as well. The CDR3 sequence is CASSLGQGNYGYTF. CDR3 in DNA: TGTGCCAGCAGCCTCGGACAGGGGAACTATGGCTACACCTTC. The chain joins TRBV7-9 to TRBJ1-2; TRBD1 matches at 9 bases. V gave up 5 bases and J gave up 2 bases; unmatched junction bases: 3. The germline gives CDR1 SEHNR, CDR2 FQNEAQ (reference sequence). This CDR3 has 14 residues.

As concerns this clone: The junction shows a germline mismatch at one end, possibly a read error. The chain joins TRBV6-5 to TRBJ2-6; possibly TRBD1 for D (6 bases). The CDR3 runs to 13 residues. The germline CDR1 and CDR2 sequences are MNHEY and SVGAGI. The CDR3 coding sequence is TGTGCCGCCCACAGGGCTGGGGCCAACGGCCTGACTTTC. Translated: CAAHRAGANGLTF.

The gene calls are TRBV10-1 and TRBJ2-1, with 9 positions matching TRBD1. Germline CDR1 and CDR2: WNHNN and SYGVQD (reference sequence). The CDR3 contains 12 residues. J lost 12 bases, V lost 6 bases, and 6 bases had no gene match. CDR3 nucleotide sequence: TGCGCCAGCAGCCCAGGACAGGGGACGCAGTTCTTC. This encodes CASSPGQGTQFF.

V and J are TRBV5-1 and TRBJ2-6; no definite D call. The germline gives CDR1 SGHRS, CDR2 YFSETQ. V was pared by 3 bases and J by 0 bases, with 13 bases between. CDR3 length equals 17 residues. As DNA, the CDR3 is TGCGCCAGCAGCTCGGGTCCCCACGCCTCTGGGGCCAACGTCCTGACTTTC. This translates into CASSSGPHASGANVLTF.

This clone has only a few counts. The chain is built from TRBV7-2 and TRBJ1-2, with D perhaps matching TRBD1 (6 bases). The ends were cut back, 2 bases at V and 8 bases at J, with 24 bases in the middle. CDR3 size: 17 residues. Germline V gives CDR1 SGHTA, CDR2 FQGNSA. The CDR3 spells CASSLNAGKGVRRGYTF. CDR3 nucleotide sequence: TGTGCCAGCAGCTTAAATGCGGGTAAGGGGGTCCGGCGGGGCTACACCTTC.

J is TRBJ2-3 and V is TRBV7-9, with 15 positions matching TRBD2. This CDR3 comprises 18 residues. With 5 bases clipped from V and 2 bases from J, the junction kept 8 bases outside the gene matches. The V gene's germline CDR1 is SEHNR and CDR2 FQNEAQ (reference sequence). This chain's CDR3 is CASSAGLAGGGVTDTQYF. DNA for the CDR3: TGTGCCAGCAGCGCGGGACTAGCGGGAGGAGGGGTCACAGATACGCAGTATTTT.

With regard to this clone: At the DNA level, this CDR3 is encoded by other sequences in the same sample as well. The chain combines TRBV18 with TRBJ1-5; a weak D match, TRBD1 (5 bases). CDR3 size: 15 residues. V lost 1 base and J lost 4, with 11 bases in between. Germline-derived CDR1 and CDR2 are KGHSH and LQKENI. Written as DNA, the CDR3 is TGTGCCAGCTCACCACAAACAGGACCTAATCAGCCCCAGCATTTT. Its translation is CASSPQTGPNQPQHF.

This clone came up once. The rearrangement links TRBV11-2 to TRBJ2-3; 8 bases are a match to TRBD2. Looked up from germline, CDR1 is SGHAT and CDR2 is FQNNGV. Trimming took 5 bases from V and 4 from J; bases not matched to a gene: 11. This CDR3 contains 16 residues. The chain's CDR3 is CASSPRGGGRADTQYF. The CDR3 nucleotides are TGTGCCAGCAGCCCCCGCGGCGGGGGGCGGGCAGATACGCAGTATTTT.

This rearrangement joins TRBV18 to TRBJ1-2; possible D gene TRBD1, 5 bases. The CDR3 consists of 13 residues. Trimming shortened V by 3 bases and J by 5 bases, and 10 bases separated the two germline ends. The V gene's germline CDR1 is KGHSH and CDR2 LQKENI. CDR3 DNA sequence: TGTGCCAGCTCACCTGACGGACAATATGGCTACACCTTC. Translation: CASSPDGQYGYTF.

This chain uses TRBV2 with TRBJ2-1; 7 nucleotides line up with TRBD2. The CDR3 runs 15 residues. V lost 4 bases and J lost 7; bases outside the gene matches: 10. CDR1 SNHLY and CDR2 FYNNEI come from the germline V gene. The CDR3 spells CASSGVGGAGNEQFF. In DNA form, the CDR3 reads TGTGCCAGCAGTGGGGTGGGAGGGGCGGGAAATGAGCAGTTCTTC.

This clone is a singleton in its sample. The rearrangement joins TRBV7-9 to TRBJ2-4; D possibly corresponds to TRBD1 (5 bases). This CDR3 comprises 13 residues. The V gene's germline CDR1 is SEHNR and CDR2 FQNEAQ (reference sequence). Trimming left V 1 base short and J 5 bases short, with 6 bases between. CDR3 amino acids: CASSLVGQNIQYF. The CDR3 DNA reads as TGTGCCAGCAGCTTAGTGGGGCAAAACATTCAGTACTTC.

The chain joins TRBV5-4 to TRBJ2-5; D perhaps matches TRBD2 (6 bases). The CDR3 is 14 residues long. The germline CDR1 and CDR2 sequences are SGHNT and YYREEE (reference sequence). Trimming shortened V by 2 bases and J by 5 bases, and 13 bases separated the two germline ends. The CDR3 is CASSFSSAGETQYF. The CDR3 DNA reads TGTGCCAGCAGCTTCTCTAGCGCAGGGGAGACCCAGTACTTC.

The V and J genes are TRBV2 and TRBJ2-2; D call uncertain. The CDR3 runs to 11 residues. Germline-derived CDR1 and CDR2 are SNHLY and FYNNEI. Between the trimmed V and J ends, which lost 6 bases and 4 bases, there was a span of 3 bases. CDR3 in amino acids: CASRATGELFF. The CDR3, as DNA: TGTGCCAGCAGGGCCACCGGGGAGCTGTTTTTT. Complete variable domain (other parts from reference TRBV2 and TRBJ2-2): EPEVTQTPSHQVTQMGQEVILRCVPISNHLYFYWYRQILGQKVEFLVSFYNNEISEKSEIFDDQFSVERPDGSNFTLKIRSTKLEDSAMYFCASRATGELFFGEGSRLTVL.

The J gene is TRBJ1-1, the V gene TRBV28, with 9 bases matching TRBD1. The germline V gene encodes CDR1 MDHEN and CDR2 SYDVKM. The trim removed 7 bases at V and 7 bases at J, leaving 13 bases unmatched. The CDR3 length is 15 residues. This chain's CDR3 is CASIIRDRAWGEAFF. CDR3 coding DNA: TGTGCCAGCATCATCCGGGACAGGGCATGGGGTGAAGCTTTCTTT.

The CDR3 DNA reads TGTGCCAGCAGCTCACCCCCGGGGAGCACAGATACGCAGTATTTT. This translates into CASSSPPGSTDTQYF. The genes are TRBV5-6 and TRBJ2-3; a weak D match, TRBD2 (5 bases). V lost 3 bases, J lost 0 bases, and 11 bases lay in between. The CDR3 contains 15 residues. The germline V gene encodes CDR1 SGHDT and CDR2 YYEEEE. The variable domain in full, completed from reference TRBV5-6 and TRBJ2-3, reads DAGVTQSPTHLIKTRGQQVTLRCSPKSGHDTVSWYQQALGQGPQFIFQYYEEEERQRGNFPDRFSGHQFPNYSSELNVNALLLGDSALYLCASSSPPGSTDTQYFGPGTRLTVL.